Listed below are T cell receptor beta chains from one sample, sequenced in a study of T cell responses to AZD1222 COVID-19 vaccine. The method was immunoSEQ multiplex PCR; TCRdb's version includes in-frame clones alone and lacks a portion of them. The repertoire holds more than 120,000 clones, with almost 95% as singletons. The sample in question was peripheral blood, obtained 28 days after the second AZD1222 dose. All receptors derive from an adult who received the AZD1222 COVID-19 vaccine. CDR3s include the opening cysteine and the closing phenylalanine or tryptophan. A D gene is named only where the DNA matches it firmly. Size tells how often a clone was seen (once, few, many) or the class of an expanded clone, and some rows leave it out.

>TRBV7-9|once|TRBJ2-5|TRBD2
CASSRTSGRQPPEETQYF
TGTGCCAGCAGCCGGACTAGCGGGAGGCAACCCCCCGAAGAGACCCAGTACTTC
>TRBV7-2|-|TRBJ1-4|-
CASTDSPFNEKLFF
TGTGCCAGCACAGACAGCCCCTTTAATGAAAAACTGTTTTTT
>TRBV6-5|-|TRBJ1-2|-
CASTPGEGLYGYTF
TGTGCCAGCACCCCAGGGGAGGGGCTCTATGGCTACACCTTC
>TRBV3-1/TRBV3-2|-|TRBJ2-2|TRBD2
CASSQVAGGPNTGELFF
TGTGCCAGCAGCCAAGTAGCGGGGGGGCCTAACACCGGGGAGCTGTTTTTT
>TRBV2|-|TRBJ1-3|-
CASSLTVGGNTIYF
TGTGCCAGCAGTCTGACAGTGGGGGGAAACACCATATATTTT
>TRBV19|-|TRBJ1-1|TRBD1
CASSIGTGSLSSEAFF
TGTGCCAGTAGTATTGGGACAGGGAGTCTTTCGTCTGAAGCTTTCTTT
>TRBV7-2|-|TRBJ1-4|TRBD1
CASSSQGAGKEKLFF
TGTGCCAGCAGCTCCCAGGGGGCAGGCAAGGAAAAACTGTTTTTT
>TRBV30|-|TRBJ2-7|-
CAWKRLSSYEQYF
TGTGCCTGGAAACGATTAAGCTCCTACGAGCAGTACTTC
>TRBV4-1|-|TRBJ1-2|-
CASSQDWDYLGYTF
TGCGCCAGCAGCCAAGATTGGGATTATCTCGGCTACACCTTC
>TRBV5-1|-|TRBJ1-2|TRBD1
CASSLGTGAANYGYTF
TGCGCCAGCAGCTTGGGGACAGGGGCAGCTAACTATGGCTACACCTTC
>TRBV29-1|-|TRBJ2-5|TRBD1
CSVEKTGPETQYF
TGCAGCGTTGAAAAGACAGGGCCGGAGACCCAGTACTTC
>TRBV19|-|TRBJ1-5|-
CASSFFGGVSNQPQHF
TGTGCCAGTAGTTTTTTTGGGGGGGTCAGCAATCAGCCCCAGCATTTT
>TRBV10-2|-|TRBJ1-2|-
CASSEVQGGYTF
TGCGCCAGCAGTGAGGTCCAAGGAGGCTACACCTTC
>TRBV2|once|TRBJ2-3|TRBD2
CASRRLAGGTDTQYF
TGTGCCAGCAGGCGACTAGCGGGGGGCACAGATACGCAGTATTTT
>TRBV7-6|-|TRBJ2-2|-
CASSLEPDANTGELFF
TGTGCCAGCAGCTTAGAGCCCGATGCGAACACCGGGGAGCTGTTTTTT
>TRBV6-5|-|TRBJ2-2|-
CASSYSTNRPGELFF
TGTGCCAGCAGTTACTCTACAAATAGGCCCGGGGAGCTGTTTTTT
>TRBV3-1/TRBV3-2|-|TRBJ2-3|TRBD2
CSSSQDRFKLAGRKNTDTQYF
TGTTCCAGCAGCCAAGACAGGTTCAAACTAGCGGGTAGAAAAAACACAGATACGCAGTATTTT
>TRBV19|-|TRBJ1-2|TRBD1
CASSIGTGNYGYTF
TGTGCCAGTAGTATAGGGACAGGGAACTATGGCTACACCTTC
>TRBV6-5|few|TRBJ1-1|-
CASARQTENTEAFF
TGTGCCAGCGCCAGACAGACAGAGAACACTGAAGCTTTCTTT
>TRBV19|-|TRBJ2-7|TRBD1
CASSLGQGYEQYF
TGTGCCAGTAGTCTAGGACAGGGCTACGAGCAGTACTTC
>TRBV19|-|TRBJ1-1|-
CASSIRGGRRNTEAFF
TGTGCCAGTAGTATAAGGGGGGGGCGTCGGAACACTGAAGCTTTCTTT
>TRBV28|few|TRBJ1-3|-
CASSLGTRANTIYF
TGTGCCAGCAGTCTTGGGACCCGAGCGAACACCATATATTTT
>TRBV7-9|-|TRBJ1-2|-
CASSFKEIGQYGYTF
TGTGCCAGCAGCTTTAAAGAGATAGGACAGTACGGCTACACCTTC
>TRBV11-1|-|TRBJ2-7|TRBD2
CASSTSGGNYEQYF
TGTGCCAGCAGCACTAGCGGGGGGAACTACGAGCAGTACTTC
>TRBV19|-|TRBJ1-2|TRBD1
CASSIGQGTNYGYTF
TGTGCCAGTAGTATCGGACAGGGTACAAACTATGGCTACACCTTC
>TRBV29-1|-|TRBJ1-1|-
CSVEENTEAFF
TGCAGCGTTGAGGAGAACACTGAAGCTTTCTTT
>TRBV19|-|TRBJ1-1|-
CASSPDPGWTEAFF
TGTGCCAGTAGTCCGGACCCTGGATGGACTGAAGCTTTCTTT
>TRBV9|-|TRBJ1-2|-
CASSVDNPTYGYTF
TGTGCCAGCAGCGTAGATAACCCCACCTATGGCTACACCTTC
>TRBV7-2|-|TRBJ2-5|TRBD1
CASSLEGQGEPQETQYF
TGTGCCAGCAGCTTAGAGGGGCAGGGGGAGCCCCAAGAGACCCAGTACTTC
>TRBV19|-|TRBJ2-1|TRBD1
CASRAAGTGGQNEQFF
TGTGCCAGTAGGGCAGCCGGGACAGGGGGCCAGAATGAGCAGTTCTTC
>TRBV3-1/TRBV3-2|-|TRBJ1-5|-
CASLRGGALRQDQPQHF
TGTGCCAGTCTTCGGGGGGGGGCCCTAAGGCAAGATCAGCCCCAGCATTTT
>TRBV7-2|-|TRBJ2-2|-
CASSLDPPGALNTGELFF
TGTGCCAGCAGCTTAGATCCGCCAGGGGCTCTGAACACCGGGGAGCTGTTTTTT
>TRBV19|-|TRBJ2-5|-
CASSIRSERLQETQYF
TGTGCCAGTAGTATACGGTCGGAACGGCTCCAAGAGACCCAGTACTTC
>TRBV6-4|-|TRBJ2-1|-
CASSERSTNEQFF
TGTGCCAGCAGTGAACGGTCTACAAATGAGCAGTTCTTC
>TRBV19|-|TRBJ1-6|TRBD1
CASSTGTVNSPLHF
TGTGCCAGTAGTACAGGGACAGTTAATTCACCCCTCCACTTT
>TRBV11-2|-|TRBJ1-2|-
CASSFIKSVRGSGGYTF
TGTGCCAGCAGCTTTATCAAATCTGTTAGGGGTAGCGGCGGCTACACCTTC
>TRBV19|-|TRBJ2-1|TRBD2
CASSPISGQESYNEQFF
TGTGCCAGTAGCCCTATTAGCGGGCAGGAATCCTACAATGAGCAGTTCTTC
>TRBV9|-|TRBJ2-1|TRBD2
CASSVVTSGIYNEQFF
TGTGCCAGCAGCGTAGTGACTAGCGGTATATACAATGAGCAGTTCTTC
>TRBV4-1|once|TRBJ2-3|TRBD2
CASSRGGLAGGPLGTDTQYF
TGCGCCAGCAGCCGAGGGGGACTAGCGGGAGGGCCTCTAGGAACAGATACGCAGTATTTT